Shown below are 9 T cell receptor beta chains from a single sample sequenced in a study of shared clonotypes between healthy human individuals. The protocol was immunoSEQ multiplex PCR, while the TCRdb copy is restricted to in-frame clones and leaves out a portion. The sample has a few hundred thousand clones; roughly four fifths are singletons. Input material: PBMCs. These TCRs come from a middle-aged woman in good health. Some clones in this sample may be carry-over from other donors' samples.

CDR3 region: CASGANVLTF. In nucleotides, the CDR3 is TGTGCCAGCGGGGCCAACGTCCTGACTTTC. The chain uses TRBV11-2 and TRBJ2-6; D is unresolved. V was pared by 8 bases and J by 4 bases, with 0 bases between. The length of the CDR3 is 10 residues. Germline lookup yields CDR1 SGHAT and CDR2 FQNNGV.

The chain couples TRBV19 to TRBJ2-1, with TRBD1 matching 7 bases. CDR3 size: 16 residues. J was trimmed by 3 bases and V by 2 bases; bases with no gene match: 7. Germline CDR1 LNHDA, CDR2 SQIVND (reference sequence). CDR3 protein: CASSITPAGGYNEQFF. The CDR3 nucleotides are TGTGCCAGTAGTATAACCCCTGCAGGGGGCTACAATGAGCAGTTCTTC.

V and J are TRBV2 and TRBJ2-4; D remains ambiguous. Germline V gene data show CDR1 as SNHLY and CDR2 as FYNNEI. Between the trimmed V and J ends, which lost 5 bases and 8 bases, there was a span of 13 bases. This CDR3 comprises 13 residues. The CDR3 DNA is TGTGCCAGCAGTCCGACCTCCCTCCACATTCAGTACTTC. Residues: CASSPTSLHIQYF.

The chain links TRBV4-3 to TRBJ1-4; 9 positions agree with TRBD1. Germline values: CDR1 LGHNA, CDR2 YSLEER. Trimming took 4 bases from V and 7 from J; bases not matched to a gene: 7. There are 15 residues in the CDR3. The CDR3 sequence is CASSRTGGAGEKLFF. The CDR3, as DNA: TGCGCCAGCAGCCGAACAGGGGGCGCAGGTGAAAAACTGTTTTTT.

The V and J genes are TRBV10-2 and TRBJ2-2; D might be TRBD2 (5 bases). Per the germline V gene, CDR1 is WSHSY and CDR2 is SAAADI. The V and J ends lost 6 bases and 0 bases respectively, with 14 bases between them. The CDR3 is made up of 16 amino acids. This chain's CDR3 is CASRPNAGPNTGELFF. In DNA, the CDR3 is TGCGCCAGCAGACCTAATGCGGGCCCGAACACCGGGGAGCTGTTTTTT.

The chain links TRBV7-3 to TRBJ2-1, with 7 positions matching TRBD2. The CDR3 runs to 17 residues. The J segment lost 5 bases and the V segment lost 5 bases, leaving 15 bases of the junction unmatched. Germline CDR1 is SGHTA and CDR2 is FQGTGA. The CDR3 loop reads CASSKRAAGAGNNEQFF. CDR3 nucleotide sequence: TGTGCCAGCAGCAAAAGGGCTGCGGGAGCGGGGAACAATGAGCAGTTCTTC. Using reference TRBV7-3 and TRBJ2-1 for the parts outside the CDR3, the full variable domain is GAGVSQTPSNKVTEKGKYVELRCDPISGHTALYWYRQSLGQGPEFLIYFQGTGAADDSGLPNDRFFAVRPEGSVSTLKIQRTERGDSAVYLCASSKRAAGAGNNEQFFGPGTRLTVL.

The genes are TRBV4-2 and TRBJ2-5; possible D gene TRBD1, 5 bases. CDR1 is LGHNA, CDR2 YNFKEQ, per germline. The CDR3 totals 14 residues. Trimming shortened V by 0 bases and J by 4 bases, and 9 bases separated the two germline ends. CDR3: CASSQEWQGETQYF. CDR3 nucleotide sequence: TGTGCCAGCAGCCAAGAATGGCAGGGAGAGACCCAGTACTTC.

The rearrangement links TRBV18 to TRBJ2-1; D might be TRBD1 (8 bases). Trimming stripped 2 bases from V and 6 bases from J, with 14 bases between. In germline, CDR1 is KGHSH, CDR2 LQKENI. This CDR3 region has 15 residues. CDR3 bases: TGTGCCAGCTCACCAAGACAGGGGAGGGTCAATGAGCAGTTCTTC. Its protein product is CASSPRQGRVNEQFF.

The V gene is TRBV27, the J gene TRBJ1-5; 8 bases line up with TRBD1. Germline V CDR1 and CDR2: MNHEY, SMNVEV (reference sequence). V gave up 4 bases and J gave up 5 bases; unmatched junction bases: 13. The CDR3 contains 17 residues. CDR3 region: CASSSLLDRVLYQPQHF. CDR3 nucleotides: TGTGCCAGCAGTTCCCTATTGGACAGGGTCCTCTATCAGCCCCAGCATTTT.